These 18 T cell receptor beta chains share one sample of origin, sequenced in a study of T cells after yellow fever vaccination. TCRdb itself ran the 5' RACE reads through MiXCR, one entry per CDR3 protein. The data contain 180,000 or so distinct CDR3 sequences, roughly 11% of them singletons. This specimen was CD8+ T cells sorted from PBMCs, taken 15 days after the yellow fever booster vaccination. These receptor sequences come from a man younger than 35 who received the YFV17D yellow fever vaccine.

This clonotype has just a few counts. V usage is TRBV27 and J usage is TRBJ2-1; maybe TRBD1 (5 bases). The CDR3 runs to 16 residues. With 0 bases removed from V and 4 bases from J, the gap between germline ends came to 13 bases. CDR1 is MNHEY and CDR2 is SMNVEV in the germline V gene (reference sequence). The CDR3 region has the DNA TGTGCCAGCAGTTTATCGGCAGGGTTTATGTACAATGAGCAGTTCTTC. Residues: CASSLSAGFMYNEQFF.

The chain recombines TRBV4-1 with TRBJ1-5; D is unclear. V was cut by 5 bases and J by 7 bases, with 21 bases left in between. CDR1 is MGHRA, CDR2 YSYEKL, per germline. The CDR3 spans 16 residues. The chain's CDR3 is CASSDEAEAGEQPQHF. The CDR3 coding sequence is TGCGCCAGCAGCGACGAAGCGGAGGCCGGGGAACAGCCCCAGCATTTT.

The chain joins TRBV7-9 to TRBJ2-1; TRBD2 matches 8 bases. The germline V gene has CDR1 SEHNR and CDR2 FQNEAQ (reference sequence). Unmatched junction bases numbered 11, after V lost 5 bases and J lost 5 bases. This CDR3 spans 16 amino acids. The CDR3 nucleotides are TGTGCCAGCAGCCGAATCACTAGCGGTGCCAACAATGAGCAGTTCTTC. It is translated as CASSRITSGANNEQFF.

This clonotype was counted at least ten times. The rearrangement uses TRBV19 and TRBJ2-1; 9 bases map to TRBD1. This CDR3 region has 13 residues. Germline loops: CDR1 LNHDA, CDR2 SQIVND (reference sequence). Germline trimming cut 3 bases from V and 7 bases from J; bases unmatched to any gene: 1. The CDR3 region has the DNA TGTGCCAGTAGTATGGGACAGGGAAATGAGCAGTTCTTC. Protein sequence: CASSMGQGNEQFF. Complete variable domain (other parts from reference TRBV19 and TRBJ2-1): DGGITQSPKYLFRKEGQNVTLSCEQNLNHDAMYWYRQDPGQGLRLIYYSQIVNDFQKGDIAEGYSVSREKKESFPLTVTSAQKNPTAFYLCASSMGQGNEQFFGPGTRLTVL.

CDR3 protein: CASSRGEISGEQFF. The CDR3 DNA follows: TGTGCCAGCTCCCGGGGGGAAATTAGCGGGGAGCAGTTCTTC. The chain carries TRBV5-4 and TRBJ2-1; 7 positions match TRBD2. V lost 7 bases and J lost 10; bases outside the gene matches: 14. The CDR3 has 14 residues. Germline lookup yields CDR1 SGHNT and CDR2 YYREEE (reference sequence).

There are a few counts of this clonotype. The rearrangement uses TRBV7-8 and TRBJ1-1, with unresolved D. This CDR3 has 10 residues. Germline V gene sequence: CDR1 SGHVS, CDR2 FQNEAQ. V was shortened by 5 bases and J by 11 bases, with 9 bases between the two germline ends. For the CDR3, the DNA is TGTGCCAGCAGCCGCCGGTCTGCTTTCTTT. As protein: CASSRRSAFF.

The chain employs TRBV6-2 or TRBV6-3 and TRBJ1-5; a possible D gene is TRBD1 (5 bases). V was shortened by 2 bases and J by 6 bases, with 11 bases between the two germline ends. The CDR3 sequence is 14 residues long. Germline V gene sequence: CDR1 MNHEY, CDR2 SVGEGT. CDR3 in amino acids: CASSYAGTTQPQHF. The CDR3 DNA is TGTGCCAGCAGTTACGCGGGGACCACTCAGCCCCAGCATTTT.

This clonotype was found a few times. The chain uses TRBV9 and TRBJ1-2; D gene unclear. In germline, CDR1 is SGDLS, CDR2 YYNGEE. Deletions cut 3 bases from V and 4 bases from J, with 16 bases between. The CDR3 has 15 residues. CDR3 loop: CASSAAGSTGYGYTF. In DNA, the CDR3 is TGTGCCAGCAGCGCCGCGGGATCTACCGGCTATGGCTACACCTTC.

This clonotype was seen a few times. V is TRBV29-1 and J is TRBJ2-7; 8 bases agree with TRBD1. From germline, CDR1 is SQVTM and CDR2 ANQGSEA. The CDR3 length is 13 residues. The V and J ends lost 2 bases and 0 bases, in that order; junction bases with no gene match: 0. CDR3 region: CSVETGGSYEQYF. CDR3 sequence (DNA): TGCAGCGTTGAAACAGGGGGCTCCTACGAGCAGTACTTC.

This clonotype was found a few times. The chain links TRBV20-1 to TRBJ2-3, with D possibly matching TRBD2 (6 bases). V was clipped by 2 bases and J by 1 base, with 13 bases between them. The CDR3 sequence is 15 residues long. Germline V gene sequence: CDR1 DFQATT, CDR2 SNEGSKA (reference sequence). The CDR3 loop reads CSARSSSERTDTQYF. CDR3 in DNA: TGCAGTGCTAGATCGTCTAGCGAGCGCACAGATACGCAGTATTTT.

This clonotype was seen more than once but under ten times. The chain uses TRBV3-1 and TRBJ1-1; D gene uncertain. This CDR3 contains 13 residues. Trimming cost V 3 bases and J 0 bases, with 5 bases left between them. Per germline, CDR1 LGHDT and CDR2 YNNKEL (reference sequence). The chain's CDR3 is CASSQVMNTEAFF. The CDR3 DNA reads TGTGCCAGCAGCCAGGTCATGAACACTGAAGCTTTCTTT.

This clonotype was counted a few times. This chain links TRBV7-6 with TRBJ2-2; no reliable D call. The ends were cut back, 4 bases at V and 6 bases at J, with 12 bases in the middle. This CDR3 contains 14 residues. Germline-derived CDR1 and CDR2 are SGHVS and FNYEAQ. The CDR3 DNA reads TGTGCCAGCAGCTCGGATGCCGGGTCCGGGGAGCTGTTTTTT. Protein: CASSSDAGSGELFF.

This sequence joins TRBV4-1 and TRBJ2-1; D is unresolved. This CDR3 contains 15 residues. Germline V gene sequence: CDR1 MGHRA, CDR2 YSYEKL. Trimming took off 4 bases at V and 4 bases at J, with 14 bases between the two ends. The CDR3 DNA follows: TGCGCCAGCAGCCCCCGTGGGGTAGGGTACAATGAGCAGTTCTTC. Its translation: CASSPRGVGYNEQFF.

This clonotype showed up just a few times. The J gene is TRBJ2-1, the V gene TRBV29-1; maybe TRBD2 (5 bases). The CDR3 is 14 residues long. Trimming left V 0 bases short and J 4 bases short, with 10 bases between. Germline V CDR1 and CDR2: SQVTM, ANQGSEA. The CDR3, as DNA: TGCAGCGTTGAAGATGCCCGGGGATACAATGAGCAGTTCTTC. Its translation is CSVEDARGYNEQFF.

Of note for this clonotype: It is unclear where the CDR3 begins or ends on the DNA, so no DNA is shown, and the CDR3 is as TCRdb lists it. This sequence joins TRBV2 and TRBJ1-5; the DNA was not compared with TRBD1, the D call given in the table. The CDR3 spans 15 amino acids, including both terminal residues. Germline V gene data show CDR1 as SNHLY and CDR2 as FYNNEI. CDR3 amino acids: CASSEAGQGILAQHF.

Many counts were recorded for this clonotype. J is TRBJ1-3 and V is TRBV3-1; D gene ambiguous. This CDR3 spans 11 amino acids. CDR1 and CDR2 from the germline V gene are LGHDT and YNNKEL (reference sequence). The germline V and J ends were trimmed by 3 bases and 6 bases, with 3 bases remaining between them. The CDR3, as DNA: TGTGCCAGCAGCCAGCTAAACACCATATATTTT. It specifies CASSQLNTIYF. Filled out from reference TRBV3-1 and TRBJ1-3, the complete variable domain reads DTAVSQTPKYLVTQMGNDKSIKCEQNLGHDTMYWYKQDSKKFLKIMFSYNNKELIINETVPNRFSPKSPDKAHLNLHINSLELGDSAVYFCASSQLNTIYFGEGSWLTVV.

This clonotype came up a few times. CDR3 region: CASGLVVAGELFF. In DNA, the CDR3 is TGTGCTAGTGGTTTGGTAGTGGCCGGGGAGCTGTTTTTT. The chain joins TRBV12-5 to TRBJ2-2; no clear D gene. Trimming cost V 0 bases and J 6 bases, with 5 bases left between them. Germline lookup yields CDR1 LGHNT and CDR2 FRNRAP. The CDR3 covers 13 residues.

V usage is TRBV12-3 or TRBV12-4 and J usage is TRBJ2-3; TRBD1 matches at 10 bases. With V trimmed by 5 bases and J by 5 bases, 7 bases remained unmatched. The CDR3 totals 15 residues. This CDR3 reads CASSHRTGGVDTQYF. The CDR3 DNA sequence: TGTGCCAGCAGTCACAGGACAGGGGGGGTAGATACGCAGTATTTT.